This is a list of T cell receptor beta chains from one sample in a study of Tregs in tolerant kidney transplant recipients. Sequencing used immunoSEQ multiplex PCR; TCRdb keeps in-frame clones, though not all of them. The data contain about 100,000 clones, 80% to 95% of them singletons. The sample was CD4+ T cells from blood (PBMCs), taken 12 months after the transplant. All receptors come from a human patient who received a combined kidney and bone marrow transplant. Some T cells may be the graft donor's. The CDR3 runs from the conserved cysteine through the conserved F or W. The order of the fields is J gene, V gene, D gene, clone size, CDR3 DNA, CDR3 protein. D genes are given only for firm matches. Only some rows state a clone size, as once, few, many or a class for expanded clones.

TRBJ2-5 | TRBV29-1 | TRBD1 | NA | TGCAGCGTTGTTCGGACAGGGGGCGCCGAGACCCAGTACTTC | CSVVRTGGAETQYF
TRBJ1-5 | TRBV19 | NA | few | TGTGCCAGTAGCTTCCAGGGCGGACGACAGCCCCAGCATTTT | CASSFQGGRQPQHF
TRBJ1-1 | TRBV7-2 | NA | NA | TGTGCCAGCAGCTTAGTAATGGCAGGAGAAGCTTTCTTT | CASSLVMAGEAFF
TRBJ2-2 | TRBV11-1 | NA | once | TGTGCCAGCAGCTTAACAGCCACCCCTTACACCGGGGAGCTGTTTTTT | CASSLTATPYTGELFF
TRBJ1-1 | TRBV21-1 | NA | NA | TGTGCCAGCAGCAAGCCGGGACACATGAACACTGAAGCTTTCTTT | CASSKPGHMNTEAFF
TRBJ1-2 | TRBV30 | NA | NA | TGTGCCTGGAGTTTTGAAAAGCGGGCCCTCGGTTATGGCTACACCTTC | CAWSFEKRALGYGYTF
TRBJ1-2 | TRBV27 | NA | NA | TGTGCCAGCAGTTTATCCCCGGACAGCCTTAGGGGCTACACCTTC | CASSLSPDSLRGYTF
TRBJ1-6 | TRBV5-4 | NA | NA | TGTGCCAGCAGCTTTCAGGGGTCCTATAATTCCCCCCTCCACTTT | CASSFQGSYNSPLHF
TRBJ1-5 | TRBV5-1 | NA | NA | TGCGCCAGCAGCTTGGGAGGGGGAGATCAGCCCCAGCATTTT | CASSLGGGDQPQHF
TRBJ2-2 | TRBV15 | TRBD2 | NA | TGTGCCACCAGCAGAAGGGAGGGAACCGGGGAGCTGTTTTTT | CATSRREGTGELFF
TRBJ2-3 | TRBV4-3 | TRBD2 | NA | TGCGCCAGCAGCAAATGGACTAGCGGCAGCACAGATACGCAGTATTTT | CASSKWTSGSTDTQYF
TRBJ1-3 | TRBV10-3 | TRBD1 | NA | TGTGCCATCAGTGGACAGGGGGCTGGAAACACCATATATTTT | CAISGQGAGNTIYF
TRBJ2-7 | TRBV5-1 | TRBD1 | NA | TGCGCCAGCAGCCCGGACCCATCAGGACAGGCCCTCGAGCAGTACTTC | CASSPDPSGQALEQYF
TRBJ2-1 | TRBV11-2 | TRBD2 | NA | TGTGCCAGCAGCGGAATCGGCGGGAGGTTGGACAATGAGCAGTTCTTC | CASSGIGGRLDNEQFF
TRBJ2-1 | TRBV15 | TRBD2 | once | TGTGCCACCAGCAGAGATGGAATGATAGCGGGCGGCAATGAGCAGTTCTTC | CATSRDGMIAGGNEQFF
TRBJ1-1 | TRBV10-3 | NA | NA | TGTGCCATCAGGGGGGAGGTCATGGACACTGAAGCTTTCTTT | CAIRGEVMDTEAFF
TRBJ2-2 | TRBV7-3 | TRBD2 | NA | TGTGCCAGCAGCTTAAGGGCGGGAGTTGCCGGGGAGCTGTTTTTT | CASSLRAGVAGELFF
TRBJ2-3 | TRBV5-1 | TRBD2 | NA | TGCGCCAGCAGCCCCGGGACTAGCGGGGGTTCCACAGATACGCAGTATTTT | CASSPGTSGGSTDTQYF
TRBJ2-1 | TRBV5-4 | TRBD2 | NA | TGTGCCAGCAGCCGGGCCACTAGCGGGAGTATTGAGCAGTTCTTC | CASSRATSGSIEQFF
TRBJ2-1 | TRBV25-1 | TRBD2 | once | TGTGCCAGCAGTGATTCGGGGGGGAGGAATGAGCAGTTCTTC | CASSDSGGRNEQFF
TRBJ1-2 | TRBV28 | NA | NA | TGTGCCAGCCGAGTACCGGGCTATGGCTACACCTTC | CASRVPGYGYTF
TRBJ2-5 | TRBV4-3 | NA | few | TGCGCCAGCAGCCAATATACAGGGTACCAAGAGACCCAGTACTTC | CASSQYTGYQETQYF
TRBJ2-7 | TRBV7-2 | NA | NA | TGTGCCAGCAGCTTATTGTCAGGGGACTACGAGCAGTACTTC | CASSLLSGDYEQYF
TRBJ2-3 | TRBV29-1 | NA | NA | TGCAGCTTTTCCGGGTTTGGAGGGCCAGATACGCAGTATTTT | CSFSGFGGPDTQYF
TRBJ1-6 | TRBV4-1 | TRBD1 | NA | TGCGCCAGCAGCCAAGTCGCGGCAGGGGGTTCACCCCTCCACTTT | CASSQVAAGGSPLHF
TRBJ2-1 | TRBV11-1 | TRBD2 | NA | TGTGCCAGCAGCTTAGTTAGAGGAGGACTAGCGGCCATCGGAGGGCAGTTCTTC | CASSLVRGGLAAIGGQFF
TRBJ1-6 | TRBV6-5 | NA | NA | TGTGCCAGCAGCCGGGATTCCTCCTTCTCACCCCTCCACTTT | CASSRDSSFSPLHF
TRBJ2-7 | TRBV19 | NA | once | TGTGCCAGTAGCTTTACGGTGCAAAGTTACGAGCAGTACTTC | CASSFTVQSYEQYF
TRBJ2-1 | TRBV19 | TRBD1 | NA | TGTGCCAGTACCGGGACAGGGAACTACAATGAGCAGTTCTTC | CASTGTGNYNEQFF
TRBJ2-3 | TRBV7-9 | TRBD2 | once | TGTGCCAGCAGCTTAAAGAATTTTAGGACTAGCGGGGGGTCAGATACGCAGTATTTT | CASSLKNFRTSGGSDTQYF
TRBJ1-5 | TRBV7-2 | NA | NA | TGTGCCAGCAGCTTCTTGAGGGGGTCCCAGCATTTT | CASSFLRGSQHF
TRBJ1-5 | TRBV29-1 | NA | NA | TGCAGCGTTGAAGGCGGAGGGAATCAGCCCCAGCATTTT | CSVEGGGNQPQHF
TRBJ1-3 | TRBV9 | TRBD1 | NA | TGTGCCAGCAGCACGGACAGGGGACTTTTCTCTGGAAACACCATATATTTT | CASSTDRGLFSGNTIYF
TRBJ2-2 | TRBV2 | NA | NA | TGTGCCAGCAGTGAGGAGGCAGGGGGAGGCGGGGAGCTGTTTTTT | CASSEEAGGGGELFF
TRBJ2-3 | TRBV9 | TRBD2 | NA | TGTGCCAGCAGCGTAGGGGCGGGAGCCTCAGATACGCAGTATTTT | CASSVGAGASDTQYF
TRBJ2-7 | TRBV4-1 | NA | NA | TGCGCCAGCAGCCTCCAACCCCGGTGGGGGGGCAAGCAGTACTTC | CASSLQPRWGGKQYF
TRBJ1-4 | TRBV4-3 | NA | NA | TGCGCCAGCAGCCAAGATTTGGGAAGTGGGGCTGAAAAACTGTTTTTT | CASSQDLGSGAEKLFF
TRBJ1-1 | TRBV5-1 | NA | NA | TGCGCCAGCAGCCTAGGGACATGGCTTATGAACACTGAAGCTTTCTTT | CASSLGTWLMNTEAFF
TRBJ1-2 | TRBV15 | TRBD1 | once | TGTGCCACCAAGCTCGGGACAGACTATGGCTACACCTTC | CATKLGTDYGYTF
TRBJ1-5 | TRBV2 | NA | NA | TGTGCCAGCAGTGTGGAGAGCAATCAGCCCCAGCATTTT | CASSVESNQPQHF
TRBJ1-2 | TRBV6-5 | NA | NA | TGTGCCAGCACCTCCCAAATGCTCGGTGGCTACACCTTC | CASTSQMLGGYTF
TRBJ1-2 | TRBV5-8 | TRBD1 | NA | TGTGCCAGCAGCAGGGACAGGGGGCCATTAAAATATGGCTACACCTTC | CASSRDRGPLKYGYTF
TRBJ1-2 | TRBV7-2 | NA | NA | TGTGCCAGCAGCTTAAGTGCAAACTCCAACTATGGCTACACCTTC | CASSLSANSNYGYTF
TRBJ1-3 | TRBV4-1 | NA | NA | TGCGCCAGCAGCCAACCAGGGTCTGGAAACACCATATATTTT | CASSQPGSGNTIYF
TRBJ1-2 | TRBV19 | TRBD1 | NA | TGTGCCAGTAGTATAAGGACAGGGAGTAGGTACTATGGCTACACCTTC | CASSIRTGSRYYGYTF
TRBJ1-1 | TRBV30 | NA | NA | TGTGCCTGGAGTGACAGTTTGAACACTGAAGCTTTCTTT | CAWSDSLNTEAFF
TRBJ2-3 | TRBV7-7 | TRBD2 | few | TGTGCCAGCAGCTTATCACTAGCGGTAGATACGCAGTATTTT | CASSLSLAVDTQYF
TRBJ2-1 | TRBV29-1 | NA | NA | TGCAGCGTTGGACCGCCCCTGGGGGGGCCTCAGTTCTTC | CSVGPPLGGPQFF
TRBJ1-2 | TRBV4-1 | TRBD1 | NA | TGCGCCAGCAGCCAAGACGAAAGACAGGGGAATAACTATGGCTACACCTTC | CASSQDERQGNNYGYTF
TRBJ1-2 | TRBV14 | TRBD1 | NA | TGTGCCAGCAGCCAGTCGACAGGGTCTGGCTACACCTTC | CASSQSTGSGYTF